A selection of T cell receptor beta chains follows, all from one sample in a study of metastatic and nonmetastatic thyroid tumors. TCRdb reprocessed the PCR reads using MiXCR. The sample lists about 5,500 clones; roughly 35% were seen once. The sequencing input was tumor tissue. The origin of the receptors is a male donor with papillary thyroid cancer or a benign thyroid nodule (not recorded which). Some clones in this sample may be carry-over from other donors' samples. The CDR3 runs from the conserved cysteine through the conserved F or W. Each record gives: CDR3 protein, CDR3 DNA, J gene, V gene, clone size, D gene. D genes are given only for firm matches. Clone size is given for some rows only: seen once, a few or many times, or a class if the clone is expanded.

CDR3: CAISDSGARSEQGYTF
DNA: TGTGCCATCAGTGACAGTGGGGCACGGTCAGAACAGGGCTACACCTTC
J: TRBJ1-2
V: TRBV10-3
size: .
D: .

CDR3: CASSQPPGTEAFF
DNA: TGTGCCAGCAGCCAACCCCCTGGCACTGAAGCTTTCTTT
J: TRBJ1-1
V: TRBV3-1
size: .
D: .

CDR3: CSARETGAGPAEQYF
DNA: TGCAGTGCTAGAGAAACGGGGGCAGGCCCGGCGGAGCAGTACTTC
J: TRBJ2-7
V: TRBV20-1
size: .
D: .

CDR3: CASSYFGDGGNTIYF
DNA: TGTGCCAGCAGTTATTTCGGGGATGGGGGAAACACCATATATTTT
J: TRBJ1-3
V: TRBV6-5
size: few
D: .

CDR3: CASSLAPADEQYF
DNA: TGTGCCAGCAGCTTAGCCCCGGCGGATGAGCAGTACTTC
J: TRBJ2-7
V: TRBV7-3
size: .
D: .

CDR3: CASSLQGIATEAFF
DNA: TGTGCCAGCAGTTTACAGGGGATCGCCACTGAAGCTTTCTTT
J: TRBJ1-1
V: TRBV6-5
size: few
D: TRBD1

CDR3: CASSQASIDEKLFF
DNA: TGTGCCAGCAGCCAAGCTTCGATAGATGAAAAACTGTTTTTT
J: TRBJ1-4
V: TRBV3-1
size: .
D: .

CDR3: CASSERRVTEAFF
DNA: TGTGCCAGCAGTGAACGCAGGGTCACTGAAGCTTTCTTT
J: TRBJ1-1
V: TRBV6-1
size: large
D: .

CDR3: CASSLGRGFRCQPQHF
DNA: TGTGCCAGCAGCTTGGGCAGGGGATTCCGGTGCCAGCCCCAGCATTTT
J: TRBJ1-5
V: TRBV7-9
size: medium-sized
D: .

CDR3: CASIGVVAGIEAFF
DNA: TGTGCCAGTATAGGGGTGGTAGCTGGCATTGAAGCTTTCTTT
J: TRBJ1-1
V: TRBV19
size: .
D: .

CDR3: CSANPGGGELFF
DNA: TGCAGTGCTAACCCCGGTGGGGGGGAGCTGTTTTTT
J: TRBJ2-2
V: TRBV20-1
size: once
D: .

CDR3: CASSFGGSSYEQYF
DNA: TGTGCCAGCAGCTTCGGCGGTAGCTCCTACGAGCAGTACTTC
J: TRBJ2-7
V: TRBV7-8
size: once
D: .

CDR3: CASSEGFGDTQYF
DNA: TGTGCCAGCAGTGAAGGGTTTGGAGATACGCAGTATTTT
J: TRBJ2-3
V: TRBV6-1
size: medium-sized
D: .

CDR3: CASRYVPSGLQDTQYF
DNA: TGTGCCAGCAGATATGTACCTAGCGGGCTGCAGGATACGCAGTATTTT
J: TRBJ2-3
V: TRBV5-6
size: .
D: TRBD2

CDR3: CATSRPNSGYSTDTQYF
DNA: TGTGCCACCAGCAGACCTAATAGCGGATACAGCACAGATACGCAGTATTTT
J: TRBJ2-3
V: TRBV15
size: .
D: .

CDR3: CSVERSWTYGYTF
DNA: TGCAGCGTTGAGAGGAGTTGGACCTATGGCTACACCTTC
J: TRBJ1-2
V: TRBV29-1
size: few
D: .

CDR3: CASSLGLWAKRSYEQYF
DNA: TGTGCCAGCAGCTTAGGACTATGGGCGAAACGATCCTACGAGCAGTACTTC
J: TRBJ2-7
V: TRBV11-3
size: large
D: .

CDR3: CASSLVSGVGTQYF
DNA: TGTGCCAGCAGCTTAGTTTCAGGGGTGGGGACCCAGTACTTC
J: TRBJ2-5
V: TRBV7-9
size: medium-sized
D: .

CDR3: CASSDTGGTQYF
DNA: TGTGCCAGCAGCGACACCGGCGGGACCCAGTACTTC
J: TRBJ2-5
V: TRBV3-1
size: .
D: .

CDR3: CASSLTEGYTEAFF
DNA: TGTGCCAGCAGTCTAACCGAAGGTTACACTGAAGCTTTCTTT
J: TRBJ1-1
V: TRBV6-1
size: .
D: .

CDR3: CASSKTSGPQHF
DNA: TGTGCCAGCAGCAAAACCTCAGGGCCCCAGCATTTT
J: TRBJ1-5
V: TRBV9
size: medium-sized
D: .

CDR3: CAARTVNSNSPLHF
DNA: TGTGCTGCCCGGACGGTCAATTCGAATTCACCCCTCCACTTT
J: TRBJ1-6
V: TRBV30
size: .
D: .

CDR3: CASSHRDRNYEQYF
DNA: TGTGCCAGCAGCCACCGGGACAGGAACTACGAGCAGTACTTC
J: TRBJ2-7
V: TRBV7-9
size: .
D: TRBD1

CDR3: CASSLTGGSYEQYF
DNA: TGTGCCAGCAGCCTGACAGGGGGCTCCTACGAGCAGTACTTC
J: TRBJ2-7
V: TRBV6-1
size: few
D: TRBD1

CDR3: CASSLGRGYEQYF
DNA: TGTGCCAGCAGCCTCGGAAGGGGCTACGAGCAGTACTTC
J: TRBJ2-7
V: TRBV3-1
size: .
D: .

CDR3: CSARVEDSHNSPLHF
DNA: TGCAGTGCTAGAGTTGAGGACAGTCATAATTCACCCCTCCACTTT
J: TRBJ1-6
V: TRBV20-1
size: .
D: .

CDR3: CASSFARAPLTQYF
DNA: TGTGCCAGCAGTTTCGCAAGGGCCCCATTAACGCAGTACTTC
J: TRBJ2-7
V: TRBV28
size: .
D: .

CDR3: CASVNGQVAKNIQYF
DNA: TGTGCCAGCGTGAATGGACAGGTAGCCAAAAACATTCAGTACTTC
J: TRBJ2-4
V: TRBV5-6
size: medium-sized
D: TRBD1

CDR3: CSARTGGGYTF
DNA: TGCAGTGCGCGGACAGGGGGTGGCTACACCTTC
J: TRBJ1-2
V: TRBV20-1
size: .
D: TRBD1

CDR3: CSAREGPQGRLHGYTF
DNA: TGCAGTGCTAGAGAAGGGCCCCAGGGTAGGCTTCATGGCTACACCTTC
J: TRBJ1-2
V: TRBV20-1
size: large
D: .

CDR3: CASSGRQGEARTEAFF
DNA: TGTGCCAGCAGTGGACGACAGGGGGAAGCGAGAACTGAAGCTTTCTTT
J: TRBJ1-1
V: TRBV6-1
size: few
D: TRBD1

CDR3: CASSLSPGQGGGQPQHF
DNA: TGTGCCAGCAGTTTAAGCCCAGGACAGGGCGGCGGTCAGCCCCAGCATTTT
J: TRBJ1-5
V: TRBV12-3/TRBV12-4
size: medium-sized
D: TRBD1

CDR3: CASSPVRVAGRSEQYF
DNA: TGTGCCAGCTCACCCGTGCGGGTAGCGGGGCGTTCCGAGCAGTACTTC
J: TRBJ2-7
V: TRBV18
size: .
D: TRBD2

CDR3: CASSFNRDREAYEQYF
DNA: TGTGCCAGCAGCTTCAACCGGGACAGGGAGGCCTACGAGCAGTACTTC
J: TRBJ2-7
V: TRBV13
size: .
D: TRBD1

CDR3: CSAYQSLDQPQHF
DNA: TGCAGTGCTTACCAGTCCCTCGATCAGCCCCAGCATTTT
J: TRBJ1-5
V: TRBV20-1
size: .
D: .

CDR3: CASSLYRAEEKLFF
DNA: TGTGCCAGCAGCTTGTACAGGGCTGAGGAAAAACTGTTTTTT
J: TRBJ1-4
V: TRBV5-4
size: many
D: .

CDR3: CASSELGTGLPGELFF
DNA: TGCGCCAGCAGTGAGTTGGGGACAGGGTTGCCCGGGGAGCTGTTTTTT
J: TRBJ2-2
V: TRBV10-2
size: medium-sized
D: TRBD1

CDR3: CASSLAENSPLHF
DNA: TGCGCCAGCAGCTTGGCGGAGAATTCACCCCTCCACTTT
J: TRBJ1-6
V: TRBV5-1
size: few
D: .

CDR3: CASSPPGGGERDIQYF
DNA: TGTGCCAGCAGTCCGCCCGGGGGGGGCGAGAGGGACATTCAGTACTTC
J: TRBJ2-4
V: TRBV6-1
size: .
D: TRBD2

CDR3: CASSYIADPVMNTEAFF
DNA: TGTGCCAGCAGTTATATCGCGGACCCGGTCATGAACACTGAAGCTTTCTTT
J: TRBJ1-1
V: TRBV6-5
size: .
D: .

CDR3: CASSAYVGGQTYF
DNA: TGTGCCAGCAGCGCCTACGTAGGAGGACAGACGTACTTC
J: TRBJ2-7
V: TRBV11-2
size: .
D: .

CDR3: CASSLAGTYNEQFF
DNA: TGTGCCAGCAGCTTAGCGGGAACCTACAATGAGCAGTTCTTC
J: TRBJ2-1
V: TRBV7-6
size: .
D: .

CDR3: CASSLGTSGGETQYF
DNA: TGCGCCAGCAGCTTGGGGACTAGCGGGGGAGAGACCCAGTACTTC
J: TRBJ2-5
V: TRBV5-1
size: .
D: TRBD2

CDR3: CASSRDRGAEAFF
DNA: TGTGCCAGCTCCCGGGACAGGGGCGCTGAAGCTTTCTTT
J: TRBJ1-1
V: TRBV18
size: many
D: TRBD1

CDR3: CASCYRDRGLGEQYF
DNA: TGTGCCAGCTGCTACCGGGACAGGGGTTTGGGGGAGCAGTACTTC
J: TRBJ2-7
V: TRBV28
size: .
D: TRBD1

CDR3: CASSSSSSYEQYF
DNA: .
J: TRBJ2-7
V: TRBV12-3/TRBV12-4
size: .
D: .

CDR3: CAISAEWRAYEQYF
DNA: TGTGCCATCAGTGCCGAGTGGAGGGCCTACGAGCAGTACTTC
J: TRBJ2-7
V: TRBV10-3
size: few
D: .